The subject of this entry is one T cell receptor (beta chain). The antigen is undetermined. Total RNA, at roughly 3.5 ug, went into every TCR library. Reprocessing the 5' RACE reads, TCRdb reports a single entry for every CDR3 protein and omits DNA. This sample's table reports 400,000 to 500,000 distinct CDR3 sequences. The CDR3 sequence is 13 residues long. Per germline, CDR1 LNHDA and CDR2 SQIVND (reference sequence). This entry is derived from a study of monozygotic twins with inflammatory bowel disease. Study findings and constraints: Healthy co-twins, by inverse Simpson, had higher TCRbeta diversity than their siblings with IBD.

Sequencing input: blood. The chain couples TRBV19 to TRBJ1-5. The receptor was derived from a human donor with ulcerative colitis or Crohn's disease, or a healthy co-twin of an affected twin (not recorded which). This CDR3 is CASKDNSNQPQHF.